Detailed here is one TCR beta chain. Its matching antigen is unknown. V dropped 6 bases and J dropped 7; count of bases not matched to a gene: 8. Germline V gene data show CDR1 as MDHEN and CDR2 as SYDVKM. CDR3 size: 15 residues. The unexposed donors gave CD4+ T cells in 2011-2018, prior to COVID-19. Isolation of CD4+ T cells took place after nine to ten days in culture. Unexposed-donor CD4+ T cells were probed with SARS-CoV-2 S/N and four cold-coronavirus spikes, cells permitting. Sequencing was performed with immunoSEQ multiplex PCR; in TCRdb, only in-frame clones are kept and a portion is missing. The sample yields approximately 24,000 clones, about 75% seen once. These data come from a study of CD4 T cells in relation to SARS-CoV-2 and coronaviruses. For the study at large: ViraFEST: roughly ten-day antigen culture of PBMCs, then TCR beta CDR3 sequencing. General observations from the study: Approximately 65% of donors had memory CD4+ clonotypes crossrecognizing SARS-CoV-2 and common cold coronavirus spike.

The V and J genes are TRBV28 and TRBJ2-1; TRBD2 matches at 11 bases. The sample consisted of CD4+ T cells from PBMCs, cultured in vitro. The clonotype was recovered from a human donor in good health. The CDR3 DNA reads TGTGCCAGCAGGGTAGCGGGAGGGCGAATAAATGAGCAGTTCTTC. Its protein product is CASRVAGGRINEQFF.